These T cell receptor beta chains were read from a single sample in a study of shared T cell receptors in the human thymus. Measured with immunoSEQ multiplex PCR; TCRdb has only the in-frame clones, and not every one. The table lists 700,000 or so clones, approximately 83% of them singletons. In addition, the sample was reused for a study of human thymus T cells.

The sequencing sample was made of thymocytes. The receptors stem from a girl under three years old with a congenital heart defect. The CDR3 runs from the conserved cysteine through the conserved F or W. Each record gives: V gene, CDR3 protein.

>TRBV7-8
CASSLGQDSYHEQYF
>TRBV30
CAWKPGTGGHDQRRNTEAFF
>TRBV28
CASSLPTSGLHEQYF
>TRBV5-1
CASSSEYTGELFF
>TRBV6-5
CASSYGGGFYNEQFF
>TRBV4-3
CASSLIIGTAFEAFF
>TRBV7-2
CASSLETRLKEKLFF
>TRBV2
CARQGGGNTIYF
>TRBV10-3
CAISGGAGGDNEQFF
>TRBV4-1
CASREERGQETQYF